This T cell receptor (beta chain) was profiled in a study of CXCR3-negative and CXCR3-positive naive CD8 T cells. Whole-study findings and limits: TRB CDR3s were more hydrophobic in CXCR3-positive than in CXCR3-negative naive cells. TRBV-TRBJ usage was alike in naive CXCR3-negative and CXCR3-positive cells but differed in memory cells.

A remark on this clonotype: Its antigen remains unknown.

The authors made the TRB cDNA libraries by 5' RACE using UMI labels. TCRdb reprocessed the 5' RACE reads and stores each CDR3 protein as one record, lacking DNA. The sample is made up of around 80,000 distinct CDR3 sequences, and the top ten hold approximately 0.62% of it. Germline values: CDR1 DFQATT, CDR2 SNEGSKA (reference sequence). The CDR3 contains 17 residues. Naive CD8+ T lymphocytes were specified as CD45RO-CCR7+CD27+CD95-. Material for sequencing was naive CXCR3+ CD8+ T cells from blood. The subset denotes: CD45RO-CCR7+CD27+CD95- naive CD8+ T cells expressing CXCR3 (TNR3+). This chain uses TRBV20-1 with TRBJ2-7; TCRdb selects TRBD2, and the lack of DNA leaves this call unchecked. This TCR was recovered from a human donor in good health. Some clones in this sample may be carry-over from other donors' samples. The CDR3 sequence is CSVAPGLAGGPNHEQYF.